These 27 T cell receptor beta chains were sequenced from one sample in a study of multiple sclerosis patients with progressive multifocal leukoencephalopathy. Sequencing used immunoSEQ multiplex PCR; TCRdb keeps in-frame clones, though not all of them. The sample has under 30,000 clones; roughly 90% are singletons. Time point in this sample: 12 to 13 months of natalizumab therapy. This material consisted of PBMCs, taken from a patient treated with natalizumab. These receptors came from a human donor with multiple sclerosis.

The chain uses TRBV4-1 and TRBJ2-5, with TRBD1 matching over 7 bases. This CDR3 contains 16 residues. J lost 3 bases, V lost 0 bases, and 7 bases had no gene match. Germline V CDR1 and CDR2: MGHRA, YSYEKL. The CDR3 region is CASSQEQGRREETQYF. The CDR3 DNA follows: TGCGCCAGCAGCCAAGAACAGGGGCGCCGGGAAGAGACCCAGTACTTC.

The chain links TRBV19 to TRBJ2-7; possibly TRBD1 for D (6 bases). CDR1 and CDR2 (germline): LNHDA, SQIVND (reference sequence). This CDR3 comprises 11 residues. V was trimmed by 4 bases and J by 6 bases, leaving 7 bases between them. The CDR3 region is CASSKGVEQYF. For the CDR3, the DNA is TGTGCCAGTAGTAAGGGGGTCGAGCAGTACTTC.

V gene TRBV19 combines with J gene TRBJ2-1; 11 bases are shared with TRBD1. V was clipped by 5 bases and J by 6 bases; unmatched bases: 6. This CDR3 comprises 15 residues. Germline lookup yields CDR1 LNHDA and CDR2 SQIVND (reference sequence). The chain's CDR3 is CASSVSGTGGNEQFF. In DNA, the CDR3 is TGTGCCAGTAGTGTATCCGGGACAGGGGGCAATGAGCAGTTCTTC.

This sequence joins TRBV6-6 and TRBJ1-1; 7 nucleotides line up with TRBD1. Germline V CDR1 and CDR2: MNHNY, SVGAGI (reference sequence). The V segment lost 6 bases and the J segment 1 base; nucleotides outside the gene matches: 5. The CDR3 length is 14 residues. CDR3 DNA sequence: TGTGCCAGCAGGCGGGGACAGCGGAACACTGAAGCTTTCTTT. This encodes CASRRGQRNTEAFF.

The chain uses TRBV25-1 and TRBJ1-2, with D possibly being TRBD1 (6 bases). The V gene's germline CDR1 is MGHDK and CDR2 SYGVNS. V dropped 7 bases and J dropped 6 bases, with 12 bases sitting between them. This CDR3 has 12 residues. CDR3 in amino acids: CASTGGGNGYTF. For the CDR3, the DNA is TGTGCCAGCACCGGAGGGGGTAATGGCTACACCTTC.

The count of this clone is one. This specimen includes other DNA sequences encoding the same CDR3. V is TRBV10-2 and J is TRBJ2-7; 9 bases map to TRBD1. The V and J ends lost 2 bases and 1 base, in that order; junction bases with no gene match: 15. The CDR3 runs 19 residues. Germline V CDR1 and CDR2: WSHSY, SAAADI. The CDR3 region is CASSEVRRGRDRASYEQYF. For the CDR3, the DNA is TGCGCCAGCAGTGAGGTGCGAAGGGGCCGGGACAGGGCTTCCTACGAGCAGTACTTC.

J is TRBJ1-5 and V is TRBV2, with D hard to call. The CDR3 loop spans 14 amino acids. Germline assignment: CDR1 SNHLY and CDR2 FYNNEI. V was clipped by 4 bases and J by 9 bases, with 16 bases between them. The chain's CDR3 is CASSVGRPGSPQHF. The DNA of the CDR3 is TGTGCCAGCAGTGTAGGCCGGCCCGGCTCGCCCCAGCATTTT.

The rearrangement uses TRBV9 and TRBJ2-7; either TRBD1 or TRBD2 may fit D (8 bases each). Per the germline V gene, CDR1 is SGDLS and CDR2 is YYNGEE. This CDR3 region has 15 residues. Trimming left V 4 bases short and J 6 bases short, with 20 bases between. CDR3 region: CASSPRGLGQGEQYF. The CDR3 DNA reads as TGTGCCAGCAGCCCGCGGGGACTAGGACAGGGCGAGCAGTACTTC.

The chain has TRBV19 and TRBJ1-2; perhaps TRBD1 as D (6 bases). CDR3 length: 13 amino acids. CDR1 is LNHDA and CDR2 is SQIVND in the germline V gene (reference sequence). V was pared by 10 bases and J by 4 bases, with 16 bases between. CDR3 sequence (DNA): TGTGCCACTTCGGACAGTTCGGGCTATGGCTACACCTTC. Protein product: CATSDSSGYGYTF.

The chain couples TRBV28 to TRBJ2-7; 7 bases line up with TRBD1. The CDR3 is 13 amino acids. Germline V gene lookup returns CDR1 MDHEN and CDR2 SYDVKM. V shed 9 bases and J 4 bases; nucleotides not matched to a gene: 9. The chain's CDR3 is CARLLTGIYEQYF. The CDR3, as DNA: TGTGCCAGACTTTTGACAGGGATTTACGAGCAGTACTTC.

V gene TRBV9 combines with J gene TRBJ2-7; maybe TRBD1 (6 bases). Trimming shortened V by 0 bases and J by 4 bases, and 8 bases separated the two germline ends. The CDR3 sequence is 13 residues long. The germline V gene encodes CDR1 SGDLS and CDR2 YYNGEE. CDR3 amino acids: CASSVDREYEQYF. CDR3 DNA: TGTGCCAGCAGCGTAGACAGGGAATACGAGCAGTACTTC.

CDR3: CASSGIFGRRPNEKLFF. The CDR3 DNA reads TGTGCCAGCAGTGGGATTTTTGGCCGAAGGCCTAATGAAAAACTGTTTTTT. The rearrangement joins TRBV2 to TRBJ1-4; D gene uncertain. The V gene's germline CDR1 is SNHLY and CDR2 FYNNEI. CDR3 length equals 17 residues. The V and J ends lost 4 bases and 3 bases respectively, with 18 bases between them.

The chain has TRBV7-6 and TRBJ1-1, with D possibly being TRBD1 (5 bases). CDR1 and CDR2 from the germline V gene are SGHVS and FNYEAQ. The CDR3 is made up of 14 amino acids. Deletions cut 5 bases from V and 10 bases from J, with 20 bases between. Here the CDR3 DNA reads TGTGCCAGCAGCCCTAATGCGGGGCTTGGGGGAGCTTTCTTT. It is translated as CASSPNAGLGGAFF.

V usage is TRBV15 and J usage is TRBJ1-5; the D is unclear. The germline gives CDR1 LNHNV, CDR2 YYDKDF (reference sequence). This CDR3 has 15 residues. Trimming removed 2 bases from V and 0 bases from J, with 8 bases in between. CDR3 protein: CATSRHRNSNQPQHF. CDR3 nucleotides: TGTGCCACCAGCAGACACAGAAATAGCAATCAGCCCCAGCATTTT.

V usage is TRBV28 and J usage is TRBJ1-6, with D possibly matching TRBD1 (5 bases). With 6 bases removed from V and 9 bases from J, the gap between germline ends came to 15 bases. In germline, CDR1 is MDHEN, CDR2 SYDVKM. The CDR3 contains 14 residues. CDR3 nucleotides: TGTGCCAGCAGCGACACCACAGGAATTTCACCCCTCCACTTT. Its translation is CASSDTTGISPLHF.

The chain carries TRBV6-1 and TRBJ1-1; no firm D call. This CDR3 comprises 13 residues. Germline CDR1 and CDR2: MNHNS and SASEGT. Trimming stripped 7 bases from V and 0 bases from J, with 9 bases between. The CDR3 nucleotides are TGTGCCAGCACAGTAGAGATGAACACTGAAGCTTTCTTT. It yields the protein CASTVEMNTEAFF.

The chain has TRBV7-3 and TRBJ2-1; D might be TRBD1 (6 bases). Trimming left V 2 bases short and J 3 bases short, with 11 bases between. The V gene's germline CDR1 is SGHTA and CDR2 FQGTGA. The CDR3 has 15 residues. Here the CDR3 DNA reads TGTGCCAGCAGCTTAGGTGGGGGCCTCTACAATGAGCAGTTCTTC. This codes for CASSLGGGLYNEQFF.

The chain recombines TRBV7-2 with TRBJ1-1; D is undetermined. Germline assignment: CDR1 SGHTA and CDR2 FQGNSA. CDR3 length: 14 residues. Deletions cut 3 bases from V and 4 bases from J, with 12 bases between. In DNA form, the CDR3 reads TGTGCCAGCAGCTTTGGGCTTGGGCTCACTGAAGCTTTCTTT. Protein product: CASSFGLGLTEAFF.

The CDR3 DNA sequence: TGTGCCAGCGGCGAGGGCCAAGAGACCCAGTACTTC. Encoded protein: CASGEGQETQYF. The rearrangement uses TRBV6-5 and TRBJ2-5, with D possibly TRBD2 on 5 matching bases. The CDR3 is 12 residues long. Germline CDR1 MNHEY, CDR2 SVGAGI. Trimming pared 8 bases from V and 1 base from J, leaving 8 bases between.

This clone occurred a few times. This chain connects TRBV4-1 to TRBJ1-4; the D gene is possibly TRBD1 (6 bases). Trimming cost V 3 bases and J 3 bases, with 14 bases left between them. The CDR3 contains 16 residues. CDR1 is MGHRA, CDR2 YSYEKL, per germline. The CDR3 DNA reads as TGCGCCAGCAGCCACGCCCCGGACAGCTCTAATGAAAAACTGTTTTTT. This codes for CASSHAPDSSNEKLFF.

This sequence joins TRBV10-2 and TRBJ2-1, with D unclear. This CDR3 spans 14 amino acids. Between the trimmed V and J ends, which lost 6 bases and 8 bases, there was a span of 17 bases. Germline-derived CDR1 and CDR2 are WSHSY and SAAADI. The CDR3 DNA reads TGCGCCAGCAGGGACCAAGTAGAAGGGTATGAGCAGTTCTTC. Protein sequence: CASRDQVEGYEQFF.

The chain is built from TRBV6-1 and TRBJ2-7; perhaps TRBD2 as D (6 bases). In germline, CDR1 is MNHNS, CDR2 SASEGT. The CDR3 covers 14 residues. V was clipped by 1 base and J by 4 bases, with 11 bases between them. CDR3 nucleotides: TGTGCCAGCAGTGAAGGCTGGGGGAGGTACGAGCAGTACTTC. It codes for CASSEGWGRYEQYF.

The chain combines TRBV6-6 with TRBJ1-1; TRBD1 matches at 10 bases. The CDR3 consists of 14 residues. The junction had 9 bases not matched to a gene; V was cut back by 0 bases and J by 14 bases. Per germline, CDR1 MNHNY and CDR2 SVGAGI (reference sequence). The CDR3 here is CASSYSLGQGWGFF. CDR3 sequence (DNA): TGTGCCAGCAGTTACTCCCTGGGACAGGGGTGGGGCTTCTTT.

V is TRBV27 and J is TRBJ1-6; D is possibly TRBD1 (6 bases). The CDR3 is 18 amino acids. The germline gives CDR1 MNHEY, CDR2 SMNVEV (reference sequence). The ends were cut back, 5 bases at V and 4 bases at J, with 21 bases in the middle. CDR3 nucleotides: TGTGCCAGCAGTCCCAATCCAGGGGTCGACGGATATAATTCACCCCTCCACTTT. Amino acid sequence: CASSPNPGVDGYNSPLHF.

This clone was detected only a few times. The chain has TRBV19 and TRBJ1-2; TRBD1 is a possible D gene (5 bases). CDR3 length equals 13 residues. Between the trimmed V and J ends, which lost 3 bases and 5 bases, there was a span of 10 bases. Germline CDR1 reads LNHDA; CDR2 reads SQIVND (reference sequence). Written as DNA, the CDR3 is TGTGCCAGTAGTATGAAGGGGCCGTATGGCTACACCTTC. Protein sequence: CASSMKGPYGYTF.

The CDR3 sequence is CASSSGPDSYEQYF. The CDR3 nucleotides are TGTGCCAGCAGCTCTGGCCCGGACAGCTACGAGCAGTACTTC. V gene TRBV7-6 combines with J gene TRBJ2-7; the D gene is possibly TRBD1 (6 bases). The V end lost 4 bases, the J end lost 3 bases, and 13 bases lay between the germline ends. CDR3 length equals 14 residues. Germline values: CDR1 SGHVS, CDR2 FNYEAQ.

V and J are TRBV11-1 and TRBJ1-2; D is undetermined. The CDR3 loop spans 14 amino acids. Trimming cost V 6 bases and J 6 bases, with 17 bases left between them. Germline V gene lookup returns CDR1 SGHAT and CDR2 FQDESV (reference sequence). CDR3: CASSFRSSGNGYTF. The CDR3 DNA reads TGTGCCAGCAGTTTCCGGAGTTCGGGTAATGGCTACACCTTC.